This TCR beta chain appears in the sequencing data of a study of blood T cell repertoires in COVID-19. Overall study context: Both acute and convalescent COVID-19 samples were obtained from the United States, Italy and Spain.

Trimming at V came to 5 bases and at J to 4 bases, leaving 6 bases not matched to a gene. The CDR3 is 15 residues long. Germline CDR1 reads SSHAT; CDR2 reads FNYEAQ (reference sequence). In its sample, this clone was seen many times. In the authors' workflow: Amplifying reference gene primers gave estimates of nucleated cell counts. The table came from immunoSEQ multiplex PCR; TCRdb's copy has only in-frame clones and leaves some out. V and J calls and clone size follow that table, whereas D and trimming were derived from the DNA. This table holds around 260,000 clones, about 87% found once. The sequence came from a woman aged 40-49 years who had recovered from COVID-19. This chain connects TRBV7-7 to TRBJ2-2, with 8 bases aligning to TRBD1. Sequencing was done on a sample of peripheral blood. The CDR3 coding sequence is TGTGCCAGCAGCGCACAGGGGGTCGGCACCGGGGAGCTGTTTTTT. Translation: CASSAQGVGTGELFF. Looking up the rest from reference TRBV7-7 and TRBJ2-2 gives the full variable domain: GAGVSQSPRYKVTKRGQDVTLRCDPISSHATLYWYQQALGQGPEFLTYFNYEAQPDKSGLPSDRFSAERPEGSISTLTIQRTEQRDSAMYRCASSAQGVGTGELFFGEGSRLTVL.